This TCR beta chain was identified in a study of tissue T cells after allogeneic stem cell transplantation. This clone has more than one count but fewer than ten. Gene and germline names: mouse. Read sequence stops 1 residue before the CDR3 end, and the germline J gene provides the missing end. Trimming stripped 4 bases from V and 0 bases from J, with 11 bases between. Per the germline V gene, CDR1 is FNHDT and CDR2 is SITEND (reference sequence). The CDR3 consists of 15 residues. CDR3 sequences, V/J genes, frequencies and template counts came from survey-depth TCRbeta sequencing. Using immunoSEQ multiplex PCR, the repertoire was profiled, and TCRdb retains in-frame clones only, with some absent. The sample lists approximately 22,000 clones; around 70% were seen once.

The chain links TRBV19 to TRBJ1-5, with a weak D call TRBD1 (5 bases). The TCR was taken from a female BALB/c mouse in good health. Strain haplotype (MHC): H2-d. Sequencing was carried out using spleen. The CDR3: CASSRGQFNNQAPLF. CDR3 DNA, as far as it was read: TGTGCCAGCAGTCGTGGACAATTTAACAACCAGGCTCCGCTT.